The T cell receptor (beta chain) described here comes from a study of cytomegalovirus exposure and HLA in healthy donors. 60 Vbeta and 13 Jbeta primers were used in PCR. Assay used: immunoSEQ multiplex PCR; TCRdb lists only in-frame clones, some missing. Of 100,000 to 150,000 clones detected, over 65% appear once; the ten largest clones hold over 5.5%. Overall study findings and caveats: The number of N-insertions in an Asian-associated ancestry cluster was reportedly below the approximately 700-donor mean in a later analysis. TCR beta sequences numbering under 20,000 were associated with HLA alleles at 0.05 false discovery rate in a later analysis. The study recorded 150 to 200 TCR beta chains that were cytomegalovirus-associated.

Concerning this clone itself: Its antigen is undetermined.

Though nominally healthy at sampling, donors likely had unrecorded immune exposures. Trimming cost V 8 bases and J 4 bases; bases outside gene matches: 6. The length of the CDR3 is 13 residues. Per the germline V gene, CDR1 is WSHSY and CDR2 is SAAADI. The chain has TRBV10-2 and TRBJ2-3; TRBD1 matches at 7 bases. The material sequenced was PBMCs. This clonotype was obtained from a woman in her 40s in good health and CMV-seronegative. The CDR3 nucleotides are TGCGCCAGCGGCAGGGGGTGGGCAGATACGCAGTATTTT. It specifies CASGRGWADTQYF.